The sequence of this T cell receptor gamma chain was determined in a study of γδ T cells in repeated Plasmodium falciparum infection. Study-level points and caveats: Repeated controlled infections reportedly drove waves of new clonotype selection in Vdelta2-negative, mostly Vdelta1+, gammadelta repertoires.

Vgamma9/Vdelta2+ and Vdelta2-negative gammadelta T cells were flow-sorted from PBMC for bulk sequencing. This clone was seen at least ten times. Its antigen is still unknown. TCRdb attributes to this sequence the protein of a much larger clone, which differs from the DNA translation at residue 5; a read error is likely, and the protein displayed is translated from the DNA. Trimming cost V 5 bases and J 4 bases; bases outside gene matches: 5. CDR1 and CDR2 (germline): VINAFY, YDVSNSKD. The CDR3 has 12 residues. TCRdb reanalyzed the multiplex PCR reads using CATT. The table records approximately 25,000 gamma-chain clones, about 3% of them present only once.

V is TRGV5 and J is TRGJ1 or TRGJ2. This receptor was taken from a pool of human donors (malaria-infected and uninfected, not separated). Sample: gamma-delta T cells from blood. CDR3 loop: CATWGRYYKKLF. CDR3 sequence (DNA): TGTGCCACCTGGGGCAGATATTATAAGAAACTCTTT.